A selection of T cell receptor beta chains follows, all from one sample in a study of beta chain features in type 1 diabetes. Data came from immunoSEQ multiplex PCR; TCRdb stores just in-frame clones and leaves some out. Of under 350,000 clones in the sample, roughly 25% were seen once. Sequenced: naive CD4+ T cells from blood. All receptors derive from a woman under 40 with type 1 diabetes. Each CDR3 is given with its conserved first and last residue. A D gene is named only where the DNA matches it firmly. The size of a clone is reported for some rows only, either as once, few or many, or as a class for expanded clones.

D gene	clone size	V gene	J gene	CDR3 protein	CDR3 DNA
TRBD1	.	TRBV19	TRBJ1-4	CASSPGQGVEKLFF	TGTGCCAGTAGCCCGGGACAGGGAGTTGAAAAACTGTTTTTT
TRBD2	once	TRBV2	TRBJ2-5	CASSRLAGGRETQYF	TGTGCCAGCAGTCGACTAGCGGGAGGGCGGGAGACCCAGTACTTC
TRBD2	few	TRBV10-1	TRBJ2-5	CASSESSSGRQETQYF	TGCGCCAGCAGTGAGTCTTCTAGCGGGCGACAAGAGACCCAGTACTTC
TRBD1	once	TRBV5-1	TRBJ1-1	CASSTGTAAGGTEAFF	TGCGCCAGCAGCACCGGGACAGCCGCCGGGGGCACTGAAGCTTTCTTT
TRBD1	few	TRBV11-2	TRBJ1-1	CASSPLTGVEAFF	TGTGCCAGCTCTCCCTTGACAGGGGTTGAAGCTTTCTTT
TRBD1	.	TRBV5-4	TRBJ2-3	CASSPGGRGGTDTQYF	TGTGCCAGCAGCCCAGGGGGCAGGGGAGGCACAGATACGCAGTATTTT
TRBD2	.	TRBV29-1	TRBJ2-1	CSVEDRGLAGHNEQFF	TGCAGCGTTGAAGATCGTGGACTAGCGGGCCACAATGAGCAGTTCTTC
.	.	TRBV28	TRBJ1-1	CASSFSFLNTEAFF	TGTGCCAGCAGTTTTTCGTTTCTCAACACTGAAGCTTTCTTT
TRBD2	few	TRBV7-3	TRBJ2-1	CASSSRTSEQFF	TGTGCCAGCAGCTCCCGGACTAGTGAGCAGTTCTTC
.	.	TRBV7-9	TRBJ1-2	CASSLAVGTPSDGYTF	TGTGCCAGCAGCTTAGCGGTCGGGACACCGTCCGATGGCTACACCTTC
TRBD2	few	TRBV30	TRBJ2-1	CAWSVLNGLAGRPGEQFF	TGTGCCTGGAGTGTACTCAATGGACTAGCGGGCCGGCCAGGGGAGCAGTTCTTC
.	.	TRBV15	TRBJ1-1	CATSAPQGTEAFF	TGTGCCACCAGCGCACCTCAGGGGACTGAAGCTTTCTTT
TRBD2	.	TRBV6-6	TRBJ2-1	CASTLAGRGNEQFF	TGTGCCAGCACGTTAGCGGGAAGGGGCAATGAGCAGTTCTTC
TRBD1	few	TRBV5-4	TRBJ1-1	CASSRDSKANTEAFF	TGTGCCAGCAGCCGGGACAGTAAAGCGAACACTGAAGCTTTCTTT
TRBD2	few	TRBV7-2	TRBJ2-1	CASIAGGNEQFF	TGTGCCAGCATAGCGGGAGGTAATGAGCAGTTCTTC
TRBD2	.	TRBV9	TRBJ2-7	CASSVGTSGRGGTYEQYF	TGTGCCAGCTCCGTGGGGACTAGCGGGAGAGGGGGAACCTACGAGCAGTACTTC
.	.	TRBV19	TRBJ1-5	CASSIGTASNQPQHF	TGTGCCAGTAGTATAGGGACAGCTAGCAATCAGCCCCAGCATTTT
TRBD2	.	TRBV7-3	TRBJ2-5	CASSPGTSGSYETQYF	TGTGCCAGCAGCCCTGGGACTAGCGGGAGTTATGAGACCCAGTACTTC
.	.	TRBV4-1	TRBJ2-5	CASSRIGPALGETQYF	TGCGCCAGCAGTAGAATTGGGCCGGCCCTGGGAGAGACCCAGTACTTC
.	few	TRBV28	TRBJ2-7	CASTSSSYEQYF	TGTGCCAGCACCTCGAGCTCCTACGAGCAGTACTTC
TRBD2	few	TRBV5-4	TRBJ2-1	CASSLGTSGNNEQFF	TGTGCCAGCAGCTTGGGGACTAGCGGAAACAATGAGCAGTTCTTC
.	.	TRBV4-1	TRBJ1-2	CASSQTFGGYTF	TGCGCCAGCAGCCAAACGTTCGGGGGCTACACCTTC